These T cell receptor beta chains were read from a single sample in a study of cytomegalovirus exposure and HLA in healthy donors. The repertoire was sequenced with immunoSEQ multiplex PCR; TCRdb's copy has only in-frame clones and lacks some. The profile covers 120,000 to 150,000 clones, with roughly 80% appearing a single time and around 4.5% taken by the ten largest. The sample taken for sequencing was PBMCs. The receptor set was obtained from a man aged 40-50 years in good health and CMV-seropositive. Both conserved end residues are part of each CDR3. The D gene is left open where the match is weak. Only part of the rows carry a size: once, few, many, or a class if the clone is expanded.

CDR3 length | clone size | D gene | J gene | V gene | CDR3 DNA | CDR3 protein
14 | - | - | TRBJ1-2 | TRBV18 | TGTGCCAGCTCACCAGGCGGATCTAACTATGGCTACACCTTC | CASSPGGSNYGYTF
13 | - | - | TRBJ2-1 | TRBV30 | TGTGCCTGGGCAAGGGACTGGTACAATGAGCAGTTCTTC | CAWARDWYNEQFF
14 | - | - | TRBJ2-7 | TRBV9 | TGTGCCAGCAGCAGGACTCCTCAATCCTACGAGCAGTACTTC | CASSRTPQSYEQYF
15 | - | - | TRBJ2-3 | TRBV7-3 | TGTGCCAGCAGCACCCTCGGCCTTGAGGCAGATACGCAGTATTTT | CASSTLGLEADTQYF
13 | - | - | TRBJ2-3 | TRBV12-5 | TGTGCTAGTGGTTTGGTATTATCAGATACGCAGTATTTT | CASGLVLSDTQYF
13 | - | - | TRBJ2-7 | TRBV5-1 | TGCGCCAGCAGCCCAGGACATCTCTACGAGCAGTACTTC | CASSPGHLYEQYF
15 | few | TRBD2 | TRBJ2-3 | TRBV2 | TGTGCCAGCAGCGAACTAGCGGGAGGTGCAGATACGCAGTATTTT | CASSELAGGADTQYF
14 | few | - | TRBJ1-3 | TRBV6-5 | TGTGCCAGCAGCCCCAGGGCGCCTGGAAACACCATATATTTT | CASSPRAPGNTIYF
16 | - | - | TRBJ2-5 | TRBV4-1 | TGCGCCAGCAGCCCCCGAATCAGAGGGGCGGGGGAGACCCAGTACTTC | CASSPRIRGAGETQYF
14 | - | - | TRBJ2-1 | TRBV4-1 | TGCGCCAGCAGCCAGGATTCAGGGGTCCCTGAGCAGTTCTTC | CASSQDSGVPEQFF
14 | - | TRBD1 | TRBJ2-7 | TRBV10-2 | TGCGCCAGCAGTGGGACAGGGGGGCCCCTACAGCAGTACTTC | CASSGTGGPLQQYF
15 | - | TRBD1 | TRBJ1-4 | TRBV7-8 | TGTGCCAGCAGCGCGTACAGGGGCGGAAGAGAAAAACTGTTTTTT | CASSAYRGGREKLFF
14 | few | - | TRBJ2-7 | TRBV4-1 | TGCGCCAGCAGCCCCTGGGGGACTTCCTACGAGCAGTACTTC | CASSPWGTSYEQYF
14 | - | - | TRBJ1-1 | TRBV2 | TGTGCCAGCAGTGAGGGGGCCTGGGGCACTGAAGCTTTCTTT | CASSEGAWGTEAFF
16 | - | TRBD2 | TRBJ2-7 | TRBV6-1 | TGTGCCAGCAGTGAAGGGACTAGCGGGAGGTACTACGAGCAGTACTTC | CASSEGTSGRYYEQYF
16 | - | - | TRBJ1-6 | TRBV5-6 | TGTGCCAGCAGCCCCCTGGCGGGACCCTATAATTCACCCCTCCACTTT | CASSPLAGPYNSPLHF
13 | - | - | TRBJ1-2 | TRBV2 | TGTGCCAGCAGTGCAGGGACTAGCTATGGCTACACCTTC | CASSAGTSYGYTF
15 | - | TRBD2 | TRBJ2-3 | TRBV6-6 | TGTGCCACCTCCCCGGAGACTAGCATTGCAGATACGCAGTATTTT | CATSPETSIADTQYF
16 | - | - | TRBJ1-1 | TRBV7-2 | TGTGCCAGCAGCCCATCAGGGAATTGGATGAACACTGAAGCTTTCTTT | CASSPSGNWMNTEAFF
12 | once | - | TRBJ2-7 | TRBV29-1 | TGCAGCGTGGAGGGGTCCTCCTACGAGCAGTACTTC | CSVEGSSYEQYF
16 | - | - | TRBJ2-7 | TRBV7-6 | TGTGCCAGCAGCTTAGCGGGTGGCAGCCCTACTAGGGAGCAGTACTTC | CASSLAGGSPTREQYF
18 | - | TRBD2 | TRBJ2-2 | TRBV7-3 | TGTGCCAGCAGCTTAGAACTAGCGGGGGCCTCGAACACCGGGGAGCTGTTTTTT | CASSLELAGASNTGELFF
14 | - | - | TRBJ2-1 | TRBV5-1 | TGCGCCAGCAGCCCGGGACTGTTAGACAATGAGCAGTTCTTC | CASSPGLLDNEQFF
15 | - | TRBD2 | TRBJ2-3 | TRBV5-1 | TGCGCCAGCAGCTTGGTAACTAGCGGGAGGGATACGCAGTATTTT | CASSLVTSGRDTQYF
12 | - | - | TRBJ2-1 | TRBV5-8 | TGTGCCAGCAGCTCCCGGTGGAATGAGCAGTTCTTC | CASSSRWNEQFF
13 | - | - | TRBJ2-1 | TRBV2 | TGTGCCAGCAGTGAACAGGGGTACAATGAGCAGTTCTTC | CASSEQGYNEQFF
17 | - | TRBD2 | TRBJ2-7 | TRBV5-1 | TGCGCCAGCAGCTTGTTTCGGACTAGCGGGAACGCCTACGAGCAGTACTTC | CASSLFRTSGNAYEQYF
12 | - | TRBD1 | TRBJ1-2 | TRBV7-9 | TGTTCCAGCAGCTTAGGGAGGACAGGGCACACCTTC | CSSSLGRTGHTF
13 | - | - | TRBJ1-2 | TRBV29-1 | TGCAGCGTTAGGGGAACGACCAGCTATGGCTACACCTTC | CSVRGTTSYGYTF
16 | - | TRBD1 | TRBJ2-7 | TRBV18 | TGTGCCAGCTCACCACCGGGGACAGTAAGCTCCTACGAGCAGTACTTC | CASSPPGTVSSYEQYF
12 | - | - | TRBJ1-2 | TRBV7-9 | TGTTCCAGCAGCTTAGGTCGGTATGGCTACACCTTC | CSSSLGRYGYTF
16 | - | - | TRBJ2-4 | TRBV15 | TGTGCCACCAGCAGAGGCAGGGTCGAAGCCAAAAACATTCAGTACTTC | CATSRGRVEAKNIQYF
15 | - | TRBD2 | TRBJ2-1 | TRBV30 | TGTGCCTCCCAAACCGGGACTAGCTGGGACAATGAGCAGTTCTTC | CASQTGTSWDNEQFF
14 | - | TRBD2 | TRBJ2-5 | TRBV7-9 | TGTGCCAGCAGCTTACCGGGGGGAGAGGGGACCCAGTACTTC | CASSLPGGEGTQYF
16 | - | - | TRBJ2-1 | TRBV27 | TGTGCCAGCAGTTCACTCCTAGCGCCAATCTACAATGAGCAGTTCTTC | CASSSLLAPIYNEQFF